This record looks at one T cell receptor (beta chain) sequence and its context. Per the original data handling: Nucleated cell counts were estimated from reference gene primer amplification. Libraries were prepared by immunoSEQ multiplex PCR; TCRdb keeps only in-frame clonotypes and omits some of them. The D gene and trimming were derived from the DNA, and the V and J assignments and clone size from that table. This table has roughly 150,000 clones, 88% appearing once. V was pared by 7 bases and J by 13 bases, with 18 bases of the junction left unmatched. CDR3 length: 15 amino acids. CDR1 and CDR2 (germline): MNHEY, SMNVEV (reference sequence). This entry comes from a study of blood T cell repertoires in COVID-19. Study-wide background: Specimens from acute and convalescent COVID-19 originated in the United States, Italy and Spain. PBMCs, B-cell-depleted T cells, or T cells provided the cDNA or gDNA that made up the material.

The rearrangement links TRBV27 to TRBJ2-2; TRBD2 matches at 7 bases. Sequencing input: peripheral blood. The TCR comes from a man between 45 and 60 years old who had recovered from COVID-19. The CDR3 spells CASTRSSGAPTGLFF. The CDR3 nucleotides are TGTGCCAGCACCAGATCGAGCGGGGCTCCTACGGGGCTGTTTTTT.